The 28 T cell receptor beta chains below were found in one sample sequenced in a study of blood T cell repertoires in COVID-19. The repertoire was sequenced with immunoSEQ multiplex PCR; TCRdb's copy has only in-frame clones and lacks some. The sample lists 380,000 or so clones; about 87% were seen once. Sequencing used PBMCs or T cells enriched from blood (not recorded which). The source of these receptors is a man under 40 who had recovered from COVID-19.

This chain connects TRBV5-1 to TRBJ1-2; D remains unclear. This CDR3 comprises 15 residues. With 1 base removed from V and 2 bases from J, the gap between germline ends came to 12 bases. Germline V gene lookup returns CDR1 SGHRS and CDR2 YFSETQ. The CDR3 DNA follows: TGCGCCAGCAGCTTGAGTGGAGCGATCAACTATGGCTACACCTTC. Protein: CASSLSGAINYGYTF.

The chain is built from TRBV11-2 and TRBJ2-7, with unresolved D. Germline CDR1 reads SGHAT; CDR2 reads FQNNGV. The V and J ends lost 0 bases and 0 bases respectively, with 6 bases between them. This CDR3 has 14 amino acids. The CDR3 loop is CASSLDRSSYEQYF. The DNA for the CDR3 is TGTGCCAGCAGCTTAGATAGGAGCTCCTACGAGCAGTACTTC.

A single count supports this clone. The rearrangement uses TRBV6-6 and TRBJ1-4, with no clear D. CDR3 length: 15 residues. Trimming shortened V by 7 bases and J by 7 bases, and 19 bases separated the two germline ends. CDR1 and CDR2 (germline): MNHNY, SVGAGI (reference sequence). The CDR3 region is CASILVGSEGEKLFF. In nucleotides, the CDR3 is TGTGCCAGCATCCTCGTAGGGTCCGAGGGTGAAAAACTGTTTTTT.

V and J are TRBV14 and TRBJ2-1; TRBD2 matches at 7 bases. This CDR3 is 16 amino acids long. With V trimmed by 8 bases and J by 2 bases, 12 bases remained unmatched. Germline V gene data show CDR1 as SGHDN and CDR2 as FVKESK. The CDR3 DNA follows: TGTGCCAGCGGCAGTGTTTGGGGGGGAACCTACAATGAGCAGTTCTTC. It encodes CASGSVWGGTYNEQFF.

The genes are TRBV19 and TRBJ1-2; D unresolved. The CDR3 contains 13 residues. V was clipped by 7 bases and J by 2 bases, with 11 bases between them. Germline V gives CDR1 LNHDA, CDR2 SQIVND (reference sequence). The CDR3 sequence is CASISGGNYGYTF. CDR3 DNA sequence: TGTGCCAGTATTTCGGGAGGAAACTATGGCTACACCTTC.

This clone was counted between two and nine times. The CDR3 coding sequence is TGTGCCAGCAGCAGCTATCCCCTCGCCGCCTACTATGGCTACACCTTC. Translating gives CASSSYPLAAYYGYTF. The rearrangement joins TRBV5-4 to TRBJ1-2; D gene uncertain. V was clipped by 4 bases and J by 3 bases, with 19 bases between them. Germline V lookup: CDR1 SGHNT, CDR2 YYREEE (reference sequence). CDR3 length: 16 residues.

DNA for the CDR3: TGTGCCAGTAGTATAGATCTTAGCCAGCCCCAGCATTTT. Its translation is CASSIDLSQPQHF. This chain connects TRBV19 to TRBJ1-5; D gene uncertain. CDR1 LNHDA and CDR2 SQIVND come from the germline V gene (reference sequence). Trimming pared 0 bases from V and 7 bases from J, leaving 7 bases between. The CDR3 runs 13 residues.

V and J are TRBV13 and TRBJ1-2; TRBD1 agrees at 10 bases. Germline V gene data show CDR1 as PRHDT and CDR2 as FYEKMQ (reference sequence). Trimming took 6 bases from V and 3 from J; bases not matched to a gene: 7. The CDR3 spans 15 residues. For the CDR3, the DNA is TGTGCCAGCAGGGGACAGGGGCCGAGTTACTATGGCTACACCTTC. Protein: CASRGQGPSYYGYTF.

The genes are TRBV23-1 and TRBJ1-2; a weak D match, TRBD1 (5 bases). TRBV23-1 is filed as an ORF, its function uncertain. The CDR3 consists of 18 residues. Trimming removed 0 bases at V and 4 bases at J, with 21 bases between. The CDR3 region has the DNA TGCGCCAGCAGTCAATCGATTAAGTCGGCCGGGGGAGGCTATGGCTACACCTTC. Its translation is CASSQSIKSAGGGYGYTF.

The J gene is TRBJ2-5, the V gene TRBV18; TRBD1 is a possible D gene (6 bases). V was trimmed by 2 bases and J by 1 base, leaving 11 bases between them. The CDR3 contains 15 residues. Per the germline V gene, CDR1 is KGHSH and CDR2 is LQKENI. In DNA, the CDR3 is TGTGCCAGCTCACCAGCCGACAGGCCCCAAGAGACCCAGTACTTC. Its translation: CASSPADRPQETQYF.

V and J are TRBV29-1 and TRBJ2-1; TRBD2 matches at 15 bases. V gave up 3 bases and J gave up 0 bases; unmatched junction bases: 3. Germline CDR1 SQVTM, CDR2 ANQGSEA. CDR3 length: 17 amino acids. CDR3: CSVDGTSGGNSYNEQFF. The CDR3 DNA sequence: TGCAGCGTTGACGGGACTAGCGGGGGGAACTCCTACAATGAGCAGTTCTTC.

The rearrangement joins TRBV5-6 to TRBJ2-7; 10 nucleotides align to TRBD1. The CDR3 sequence is 15 residues long. Unmatched junction bases numbered 10, after V lost 4 bases and J lost 6 bases. Germline loops: CDR1 SGHDT, CDR2 YYEEEE. The CDR3 region has the DNA TGTGCCAGCAGCGCCGGGACAGGGGAATGGAGCGAGCAGTACTTC. Its translation: CASSAGTGEWSEQYF.

The chain links TRBV3-1 (or the pseudogene TRBV3-2) to TRBJ1-1; D call uncertain. The germline CDR1 and CDR2 sequences are LGHDT and YNNKEL (reference sequence). This CDR3 spans 13 amino acids. V was pared by 3 bases and J by 3 bases, with 8 bases between. The chain's CDR3 is CASSHERYTEAFF. The CDR3 nucleotides are TGTGCCAGCAGCCATGAGCGGTACACTGAAGCTTTCTTT.

Only one count was recorded for this clone. The CDR3 DNA follows: TGTGCCAGCAGCTTTAGTCCCCGTGGACAGGGGACCTACGAGCAGTACTTC. It codes for CASSFSPRGQGTYEQYF. The rearrangement links TRBV7-9 to TRBJ2-7; TRBD1 matches at 9 bases. The CDR3 spans 17 residues. The junction had 11 bases not matched to a gene; V was cut back by 3 bases and J by 2 bases. Germline CDR1 reads SEHNR; CDR2 reads FQNEAQ (reference sequence). Combining the CDR3 with reference TRBV7-9 and TRBJ2-7 gives the whole variable domain DTGVSQNPRHKITKRGQNVTFRCDPISEHNRLYWYRQTLGQGPEFLTYFQNEAQLEKSRLLSDRFSAERPKGSFSTLEIQRTEQGDSAMYLCASSFSPRGQGTYEQYFGPGTRLTVT.

The chain uses TRBV30 and TRBJ1-2; a weak D match, TRBD1 (6 bases). CDR3 length equals 16 residues. Germline assignment: CDR1 GTSNPN and CDR2 SVGIG (reference sequence). V was trimmed by 4 bases and J by 4 bases, leaving 22 bases between them. CDR3 coding DNA: TGTGCCTGGACCCCCGGCCCCGCGGGGGCCCTCTATGGCTACACCTTC. It codes for CAWTPGPAGALYGYTF.

J is TRBJ1-1 and V is TRBV7-9; 7 bases line up with TRBD1. The CDR3 totals 15 residues. Germline loops: CDR1 SEHNR, CDR2 FQNEAQ (reference sequence). Trimming at V came to 9 bases and at J to 2 bases, leaving 12 bases not matched to a gene. The CDR3 loop reads CASTTQGMANTEAFF. In DNA form, the CDR3 reads TGTGCCAGTACGACACAGGGGATGGCAAACACTGAAGCTTTCTTT.

This clone has only a few counts. The rearrangement joins TRBV19 to TRBJ1-5; 8 bases agree with TRBD1. Germline CDR1 and CDR2: LNHDA and SQIVND (reference sequence). This CDR3 comprises 14 residues. Trimming removed 11 bases from V and 1 base from J; junction bases left unmatched: 7. CDR3 region: CAAGQDGSNQPQHF. DNA of the CDR3: TGTGCCGCGGGACAGGACGGAAGCAATCAGCCCCAGCATTTT.

The rearrangement uses TRBV30 and TRBJ1-3, with D hard to call. Germline V lookup: CDR1 GTSNPN, CDR2 SVGIG (reference sequence). The CDR3 contains 13 residues. Trimming shortened V by 2 bases and J by 3 bases, and 8 bases separated the two germline ends. The CDR3 nucleotides are TGTGCCTGGAGTCCCCCTAATGGAAACACCATATATTTT. Amino acids: CAWSPPNGNTIYF.

This clone was observed a few times. Here the CDR3 reads CAAGQLYGYTF. The CDR3 DNA follows: TGTGCCGCGGGTCAACTGTATGGCTACACCTTC. The chain links TRBV6-5 to TRBJ1-2; D is unclear. Trimming took off 11 bases at V and 5 bases at J, with 12 bases between the two ends. Germline CDR1 MNHEY, CDR2 SVGAGI. The CDR3 consists of 11 residues.

The rearrangement links TRBV2 to TRBJ2-1, with 7 bases fitting TRBD2. Germline loops: CDR1 SNHLY, CDR2 FYNNEI. The V segment lost 7 bases and the J segment 0 bases; nucleotides outside the gene matches: 9. This CDR3 has 16 residues. CDR3 amino acids: CASMGREISSYNEQFF. DNA of the CDR3: TGTGCCAGCATGGGGCGGGAGATTAGCTCCTACAATGAGCAGTTCTTC. The complete variable domain, with remaining parts taken from reference TRBV2 and TRBJ2-1, reads EPEVTQTPSHQVTQMGQEVILRCVPISNHLYFYWYRQILGQKVEFLVSFYNNEISEKSEIFDDQFSVERPDGSNFTLKIRSTKLEDSAMYFCASMGREISSYNEQFFGPGTRLTVL.

The chain has TRBV6-6 and TRBJ1-1; D gene uncertain. V lost 8 bases, J lost 1 base, and 8 bases lay in between. This CDR3 comprises 12 residues. The germline V gene encodes CDR1 MNHNY and CDR2 SVGAGI (reference sequence). This CDR3 reads CASGRANTEAFF. The CDR3 coding sequence is TGTGCCAGCGGGCGGGCGAACACTGAAGCTTTCTTT.

V usage is TRBV10-3 and J usage is TRBJ2-7, with 12 bases identical to TRBD1. The CDR3 is made up of 17 amino acids. CDR1 and CDR2 from the germline V gene are ENHRY and SYGVKD. V was clipped by 4 bases and J by 2 bases; unmatched bases: 9. The CDR3, as DNA: TGTGCCATCAGTGCATCAGGGGGGACAGGGGGCACCTACGAGCAGTACTTC. Its protein product is CAISASGGTGGTYEQYF.

J is TRBJ2-5 and V is TRBV15; TRBD2 aligns across 7 bases. This CDR3 comprises 16 residues. Germline CDR1 and CDR2: LNHNV and YYDKDF (reference sequence). With 5 bases clipped from V and 4 bases from J, the junction kept 13 bases outside the gene matches. DNA for the CDR3: TGTGCCACCAGCCGCGGTCAGGTTAGGGAGGGAGAGACCCAGTACTTC. Translated, it gives CATSRGQVREGETQYF. Looking up the rest from reference TRBV15 and TRBJ2-5 gives the full variable domain: DAMVIQNPRYQVTQFGKPVTLSCSQTLNHNVMYWYQQKSSQAPKLLFHYYDKDFNNEADTPDNFQSRRPNTSFCFLDIRSPGLGDTAMYLCATSRGQVREGETQYFGPGTRLLVL.

A single count supports this clone. The chain links TRBV6-4 to TRBJ1-2; 10 bases are shared with TRBD1. J was trimmed by 3 bases and V by 2 bases; bases with no gene match: 3. Germline V gene lookup returns CDR1 MRHNA and CDR2 SNTAGT. CDR3 length: 15 amino acids. For the CDR3, the DNA is TGTGCCAGCAGTGACACTGGGACAGGGGACTATGGCTACACCTTC. The encoded protein is CASSDTGTGDYGYTF.

CDR3 region: CASSLEVSGQGSGELFF. The CDR3 coding sequence is TGCGCCAGCAGCTTGGAGGTTTCTGGACAGGGGAGCGGGGAGCTGTTTTTT. The chain is built from TRBV5-1 and TRBJ2-2; 9 nucleotides match TRBD1. The CDR3 consists of 17 residues. Per germline, CDR1 SGHRS and CDR2 YFSETQ. V gave up 0 bases and J gave up 7 bases; unmatched junction bases: 10. Full variable domain (missing parts from reference TRBV5-1 and TRBJ2-2): KAGVTQTPRYLIKTRGQQVTLSCSPISGHRSVSWYQQTPGQGLQFLFEYFSETQRNKGNFPGRFSGRQFSNSRSEMNVSTLELGDSALYLCASSLEVSGQGSGELFFGEGSRLTVL.

This clone showed up just once. The chain uses TRBV12-5 and TRBJ1-1; TRBD1 matches at 8 bases. This CDR3 comprises 15 residues. The J segment lost 1 base and the V segment lost 5 bases, leaving 6 bases of the junction unmatched. Germline-derived CDR1 and CDR2 are LGHNT and FRNRAP. The CDR3 protein is CASGPRTGSNTEAFF. The CDR3 DNA sequence: TGTGCTAGTGGTCCACGGACAGGGTCGAACACTGAAGCTTTCTTT.

This chain uses TRBV6-5 with TRBJ1-4; TRBD1 might be the D (5 bases). The CDR3 runs to 13 residues. V lost 8 bases and J lost 8, with 15 bases in between. The V gene's germline CDR1 is MNHEY and CDR2 SVGAGI. Here the CDR3 reads CASGWGGNEKLFF. The CDR3 DNA reads TGTGCCAGCGGGTGGGGGGGGAACGAAAAACTGTTTTTT.

The rearrangement links TRBV7-2 to TRBJ2-5; 9 bases are a match to TRBD2. This CDR3 is 16 amino acids long. Losses at the gene ends were 4 bases for V and 5 bases for J; bases not matched to a gene: 11. Germline V gene lookup returns CDR1 SGHTA and CDR2 FQGNSA. CDR3 protein: CASSSVTSGVGETQYF. In DNA form, the CDR3 reads TGTGCCAGCAGCTCAGTGACTAGCGGCGTCGGTGAGACCCAGTACTTC.